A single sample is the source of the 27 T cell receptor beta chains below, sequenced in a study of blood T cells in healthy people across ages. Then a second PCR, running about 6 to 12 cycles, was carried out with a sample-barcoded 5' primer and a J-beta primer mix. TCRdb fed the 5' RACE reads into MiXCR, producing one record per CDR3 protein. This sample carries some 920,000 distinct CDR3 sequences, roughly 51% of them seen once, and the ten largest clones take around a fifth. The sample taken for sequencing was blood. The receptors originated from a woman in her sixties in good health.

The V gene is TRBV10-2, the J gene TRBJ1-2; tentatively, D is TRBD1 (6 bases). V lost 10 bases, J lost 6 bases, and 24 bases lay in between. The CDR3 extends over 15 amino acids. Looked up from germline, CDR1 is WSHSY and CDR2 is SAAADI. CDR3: CATVLKQGGGHGYTF. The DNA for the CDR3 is TGCGCCACCGTCCTAAAACAGGGCGGCGGGCATGGCTACACCTTC.

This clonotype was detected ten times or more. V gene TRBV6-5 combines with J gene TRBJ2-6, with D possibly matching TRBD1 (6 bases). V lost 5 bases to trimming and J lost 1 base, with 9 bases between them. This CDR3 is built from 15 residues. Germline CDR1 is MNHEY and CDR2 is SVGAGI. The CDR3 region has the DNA TGTGCCAGCAGTCGCACAGGGTCTGGGGCCAACGTCCTGACTTTC. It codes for CASSRTGSGANVLTF.

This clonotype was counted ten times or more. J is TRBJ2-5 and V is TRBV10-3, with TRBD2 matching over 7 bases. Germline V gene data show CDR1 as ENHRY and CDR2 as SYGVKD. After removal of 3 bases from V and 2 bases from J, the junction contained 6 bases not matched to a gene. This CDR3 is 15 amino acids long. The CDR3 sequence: CAISEVLAVQETQYF. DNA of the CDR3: TGTGCCATCAGTGAAGTGCTAGCGGTTCAAGAGACCCAGTACTTC.

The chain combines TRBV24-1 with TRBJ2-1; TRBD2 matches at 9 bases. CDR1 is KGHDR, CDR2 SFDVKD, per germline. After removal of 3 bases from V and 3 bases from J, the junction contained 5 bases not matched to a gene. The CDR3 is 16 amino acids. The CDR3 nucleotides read TGTGCCACCAGTGATCCGACTAGCGGCAGCTACAATGAGCAGTTCTTC. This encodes CATSDPTSGSYNEQFF.

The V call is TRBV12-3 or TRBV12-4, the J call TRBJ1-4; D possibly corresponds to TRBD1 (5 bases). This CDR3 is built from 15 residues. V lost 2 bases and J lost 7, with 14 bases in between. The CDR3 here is CASSLSSSGSEKLFF. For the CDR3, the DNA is TGTGCCAGCAGTTTATCGTCCTCAGGGAGTGAAAAACTGTTTTTT.

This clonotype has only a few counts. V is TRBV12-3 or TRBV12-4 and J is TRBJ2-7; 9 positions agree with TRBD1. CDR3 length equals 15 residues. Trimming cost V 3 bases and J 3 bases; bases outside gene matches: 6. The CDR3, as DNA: TGTGCCAGCAGTTTTGCCCCGGGACAGGGCTACGAGCAGTACTTC. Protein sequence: CASSFAPGQGYEQYF.

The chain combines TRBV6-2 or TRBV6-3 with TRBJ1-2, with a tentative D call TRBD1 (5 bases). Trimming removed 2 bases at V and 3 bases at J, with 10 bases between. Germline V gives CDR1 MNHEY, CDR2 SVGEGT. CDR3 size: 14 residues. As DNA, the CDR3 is TGTGCCAGCAGTTACCAACAGGCTTACTATGGCTACACCTTC. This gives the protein CASSYQQAYYGYTF.

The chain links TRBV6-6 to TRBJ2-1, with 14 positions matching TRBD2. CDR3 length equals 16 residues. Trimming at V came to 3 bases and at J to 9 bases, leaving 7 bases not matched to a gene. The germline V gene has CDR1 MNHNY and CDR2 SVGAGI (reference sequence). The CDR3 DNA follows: TGTGCCAGCAGTTATGGACTAGCGGGAGGTATCGGTGAGCAGTTCTTC. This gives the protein CASSYGLAGGIGEQFF.

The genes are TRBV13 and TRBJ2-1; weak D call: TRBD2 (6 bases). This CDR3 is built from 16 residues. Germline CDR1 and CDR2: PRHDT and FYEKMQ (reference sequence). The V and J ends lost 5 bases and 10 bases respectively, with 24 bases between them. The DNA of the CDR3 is TGTGCCAGCAGCCCAAGGGGTACGGGACTCCCCTACGAGCAGTTCTTC. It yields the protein CASSPRGTGLPYEQFF.

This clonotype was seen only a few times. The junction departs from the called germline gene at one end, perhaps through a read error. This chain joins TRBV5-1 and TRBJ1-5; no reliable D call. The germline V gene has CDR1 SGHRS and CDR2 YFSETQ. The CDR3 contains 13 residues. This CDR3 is CASRQDSHQPQHF. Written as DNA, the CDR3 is TGCGCCAGCAGGCAGGATAGCCATCAGCCCCAGCATTTT.

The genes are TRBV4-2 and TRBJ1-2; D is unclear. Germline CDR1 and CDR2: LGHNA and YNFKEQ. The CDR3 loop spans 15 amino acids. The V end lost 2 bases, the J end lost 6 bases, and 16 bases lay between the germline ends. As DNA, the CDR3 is TGTGCCAGCAGCCAAATAGGAGGGAAGGTAAATGGCTACACCTTC. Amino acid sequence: CASSQIGGKVNGYTF.

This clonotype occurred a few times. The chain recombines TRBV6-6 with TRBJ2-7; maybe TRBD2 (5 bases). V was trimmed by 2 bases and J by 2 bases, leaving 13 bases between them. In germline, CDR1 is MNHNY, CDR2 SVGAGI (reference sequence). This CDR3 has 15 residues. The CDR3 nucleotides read TGTGCCAGCAGTTACGCACGAGGGCGTGCCTACGAGCAGTACTTC. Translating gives CASSYARGRAYEQYF.

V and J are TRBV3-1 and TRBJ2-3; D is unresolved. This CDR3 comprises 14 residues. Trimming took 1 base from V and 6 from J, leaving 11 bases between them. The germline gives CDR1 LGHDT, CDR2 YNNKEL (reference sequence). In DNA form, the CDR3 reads TGTGCCAGCAGCCAAGCTCCAGGTAAGGATACGCAGTATTTT. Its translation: CASSQAPGKDTQYF.

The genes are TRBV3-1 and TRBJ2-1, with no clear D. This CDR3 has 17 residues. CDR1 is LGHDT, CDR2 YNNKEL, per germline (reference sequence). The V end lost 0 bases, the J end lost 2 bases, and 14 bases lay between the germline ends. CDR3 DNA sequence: TGTGCCAGCAGCCAAGATAAAGGCGTCGCGCCCTACAATGAGCAGTTCTTC. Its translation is CASSQDKGVAPYNEQFF.

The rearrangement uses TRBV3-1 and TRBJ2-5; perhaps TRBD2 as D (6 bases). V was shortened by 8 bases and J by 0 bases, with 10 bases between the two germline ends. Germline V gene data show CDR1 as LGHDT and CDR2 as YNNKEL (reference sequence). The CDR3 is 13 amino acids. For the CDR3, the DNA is TGTGCCAGCTTTAGCGGCTACCAAGAGACCCAGTACTTC. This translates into CASFSGYQETQYF.

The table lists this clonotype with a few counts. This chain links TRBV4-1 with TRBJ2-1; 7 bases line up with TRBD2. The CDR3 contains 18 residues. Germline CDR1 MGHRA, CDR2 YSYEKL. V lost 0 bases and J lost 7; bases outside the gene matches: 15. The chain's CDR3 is CASSQDHSGRALSNEQFF. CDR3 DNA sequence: TGCGCCAGCAGCCAAGATCATAGTGGGAGGGCCTTATCGAATGAGCAGTTCTTC.

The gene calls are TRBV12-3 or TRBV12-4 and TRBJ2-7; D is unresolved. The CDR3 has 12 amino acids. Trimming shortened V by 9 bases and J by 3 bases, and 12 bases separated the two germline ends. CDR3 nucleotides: TGTGCCAGTCGGACCGATGGCTACGAGCAGTACTTC. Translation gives CASRTDGYEQYF.

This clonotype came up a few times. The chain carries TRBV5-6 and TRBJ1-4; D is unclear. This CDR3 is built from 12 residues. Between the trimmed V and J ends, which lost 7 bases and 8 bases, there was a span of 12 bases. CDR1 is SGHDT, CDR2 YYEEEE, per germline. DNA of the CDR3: TGTGCCAGCGCCTCGGATGAGGAAAAACTGTTTTTT. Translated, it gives CASASDEEKLFF.

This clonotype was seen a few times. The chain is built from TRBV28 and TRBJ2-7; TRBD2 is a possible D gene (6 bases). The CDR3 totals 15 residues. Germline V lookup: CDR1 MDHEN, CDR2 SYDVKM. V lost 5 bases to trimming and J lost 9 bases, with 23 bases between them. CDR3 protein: CASSLAGGSYKGQYF. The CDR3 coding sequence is TGTGCCAGCAGTCTAGCTGGGGGGTCGTATAAGGGGCAGTACTTC.

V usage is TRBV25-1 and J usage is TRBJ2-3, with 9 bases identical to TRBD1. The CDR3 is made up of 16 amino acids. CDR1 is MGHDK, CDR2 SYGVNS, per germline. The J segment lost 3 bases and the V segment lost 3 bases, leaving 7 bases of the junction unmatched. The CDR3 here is CASSDTLGTGTDTQYF. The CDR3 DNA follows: TGTGCCAGCAGTGACACCCTCGGGACAGGGACAGATACGCAGTATTTT.

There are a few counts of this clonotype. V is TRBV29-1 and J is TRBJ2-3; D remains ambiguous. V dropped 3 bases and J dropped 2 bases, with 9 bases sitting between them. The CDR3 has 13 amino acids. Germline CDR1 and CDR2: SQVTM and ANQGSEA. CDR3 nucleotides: TGCAGCGTTGACCGGTCCTACACAGATACGCAGTATTTT. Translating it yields CSVDRSYTDTQYF.

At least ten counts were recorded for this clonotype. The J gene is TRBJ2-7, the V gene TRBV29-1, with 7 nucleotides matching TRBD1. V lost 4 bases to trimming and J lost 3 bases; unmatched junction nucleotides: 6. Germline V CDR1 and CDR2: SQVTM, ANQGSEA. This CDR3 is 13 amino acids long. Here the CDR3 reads CSVVGTVIYEQYF. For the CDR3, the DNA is TGCAGCGTTGTGGGGACAGTAATCTACGAGCAGTACTTC.

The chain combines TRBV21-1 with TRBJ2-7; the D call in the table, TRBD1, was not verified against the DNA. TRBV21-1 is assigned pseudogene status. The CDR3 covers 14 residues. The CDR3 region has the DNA TGTGCCAGCAGCAAAGAAGAACAGGGAGACGAGCAGTACTTC. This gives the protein CASSKEEQGDEQYF.

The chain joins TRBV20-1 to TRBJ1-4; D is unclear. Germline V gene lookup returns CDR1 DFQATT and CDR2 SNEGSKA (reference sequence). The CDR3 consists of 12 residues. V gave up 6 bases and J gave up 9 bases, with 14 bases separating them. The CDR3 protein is CSAQPGGKKLFF. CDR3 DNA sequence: TGCAGTGCCCAACCGGGAGGAAAAAAACTGTTTTTT.

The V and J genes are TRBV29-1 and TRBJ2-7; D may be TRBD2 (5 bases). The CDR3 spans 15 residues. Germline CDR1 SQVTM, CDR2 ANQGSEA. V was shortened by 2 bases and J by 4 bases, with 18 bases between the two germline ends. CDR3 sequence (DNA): TGCAGCGTTGAATGGAGAGTAGGACGGGGTTACGAGCAGTACTTC. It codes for CSVEWRVGRGYEQYF.

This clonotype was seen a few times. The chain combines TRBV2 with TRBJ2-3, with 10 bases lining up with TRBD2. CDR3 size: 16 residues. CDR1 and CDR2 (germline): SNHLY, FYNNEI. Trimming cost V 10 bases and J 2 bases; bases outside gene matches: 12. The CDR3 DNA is TGTGCCACCATACGATCGCTAGCGGGAGCCACAGATACGCAGTATTTT. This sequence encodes CATIRSLAGATDTQYF.

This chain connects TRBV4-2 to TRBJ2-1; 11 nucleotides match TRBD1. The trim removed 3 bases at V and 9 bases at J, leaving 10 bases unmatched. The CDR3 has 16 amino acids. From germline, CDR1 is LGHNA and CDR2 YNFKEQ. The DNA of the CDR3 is TGTGCCAGCAGCCATGGAGCTGGACAGGGGGCAAGTGAGCAGTTCTTC. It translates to CASSHGAGQGASEQFF.